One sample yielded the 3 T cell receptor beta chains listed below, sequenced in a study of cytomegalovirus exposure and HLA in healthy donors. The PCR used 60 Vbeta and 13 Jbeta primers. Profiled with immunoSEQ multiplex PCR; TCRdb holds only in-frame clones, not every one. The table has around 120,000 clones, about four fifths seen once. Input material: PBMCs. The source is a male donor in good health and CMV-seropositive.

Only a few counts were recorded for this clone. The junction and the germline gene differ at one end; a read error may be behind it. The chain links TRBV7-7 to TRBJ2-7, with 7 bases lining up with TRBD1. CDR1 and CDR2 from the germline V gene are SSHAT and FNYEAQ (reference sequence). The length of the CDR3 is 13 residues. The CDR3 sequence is CASSLRTGYEQYF. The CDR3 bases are TGTGCTAGCAGCTTACGGACAGGCTACGAGCAGTACTTC.

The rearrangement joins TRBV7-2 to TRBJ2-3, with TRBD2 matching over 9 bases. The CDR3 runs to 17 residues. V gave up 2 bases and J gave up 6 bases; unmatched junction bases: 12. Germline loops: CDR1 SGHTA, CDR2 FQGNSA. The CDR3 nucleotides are TGTGCCAGCAGCTTAACGTCTAGCGGGATTGCAACGGATACGCAGTATTTT. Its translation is CASSLTSSGIATDTQYF.

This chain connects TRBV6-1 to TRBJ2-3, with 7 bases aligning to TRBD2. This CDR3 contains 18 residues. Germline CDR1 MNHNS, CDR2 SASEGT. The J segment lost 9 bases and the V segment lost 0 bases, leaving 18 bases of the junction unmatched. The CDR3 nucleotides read TGTGCCAGCAGTGAAGCGCCCCTTGTGGCGGGAGCGCACCCAACGCAGTATTTT. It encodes CASSEAPLVAGAHPTQYF.